A single sample gave rise to the 2 T cell receptor beta chains below, sequenced in a study of T-cell memory formation after mild COVID-19. Via MiXCR, TCRdb re-called the 5' RACE reads, giving one row per CDR3 protein. The data contain some 250,000 distinct CDR3 sequences, 18% of them seen just once; the ten biggest clones take up 23%. Sequencing input: PBMCs or a T cell subset sorted from them (not recorded which). Source of these receptors: a man between 18 and 29 years old who had mild COVID-19 (a few samples of this study predate the infection). Cell type and time point are not known.

This clonotype was counted at least ten times. The J gene is TRBJ2-7, the V gene TRBV5-1; no firm D call. V lost 4 bases and J lost 4, with 15 bases in between. Per germline, CDR1 SGHRS and CDR2 YFSETQ. The CDR3 length is 14 residues. The CDR3 here is CASSRQQIPYEQYF. In DNA, the CDR3 is TGCGCCAGCAGCCGACAACAGATCCCTTACGAGCAGTACTTC.

This sequence joins TRBV5-1 and TRBJ2-1, with D possibly being TRBD1 or TRBD2 (5 bases each). The CDR3 runs to 13 residues. Germline lookup yields CDR1 SGHRS and CDR2 YFSETQ. Trimming removed 4 bases at V and 7 bases at J, with 12 bases between. CDR3 protein: CASSRDRSNEQFF. The DNA of the CDR3 is TGCGCCAGCAGCCGGGACCGTTCTAATGAGCAGTTCTTC.